This TCR beta chain originates from a study of T cell responses to AZD1222 COVID-19 vaccine. Overall study context: Second-dose intervals of approximately 4 or approximately 12 weeks were pooled.

Here immunoSEQ multiplex PCR was the method, and the copy in TCRdb shows in-frame clones only, minus some. The sample includes some 120,000 clones, over 75% of them seen just once. This clone was seen a handful of times. What it recognizes is unknown. Study outcomes and limitations: Donors, mostly white British, included more females; clonal diversity was possibly underestimated. Baseline serostatus was positive in only six AZD1222 recipients.

Sequenced material: peripheral blood, taken on day 0 of AZD1222 vaccination. The sequence came from an adult in good health.

The CDR3 DNA sequence: TGTGCCAGCAGCTACTTAGACAGGGCTCAGCCCCAGCATTTT. Its protein product is CASSYLDRAQPQHF. The chain carries TRBV5-8 and TRBJ1-5; 7 bases are a match to TRBD1. Germline values: CDR1 SGHTS, CDR2 YDEGEE. This CDR3 is 14 amino acids long. V shed 3 bases, J shed 6 bases, and the junction held 6 bases outside the gene matches.